This T cell receptor beta chain was observed in a study of blood T cell repertoires in COVID-19. The data were produced by immunoSEQ multiplex PCR, yet TCRdb's version contains in-frame clones alone and is incomplete. This sample has 120,000 or so clones, with roughly four fifths found just once. CDR3 length equals 13 residues. Germline CDR1 and CDR2: DFQATT and SNEGSKA (reference sequence). Trimming left V 3 bases short and J 0 bases short, with 8 bases between. The J gene is TRBJ1-1, the V gene TRBV20-1; D is unclear. The receptor comes from a woman between 50 and 59 years old with acute or convalescent COVID-19. The sample comprised peripheral blood. CDR3 bases: TGCAGTGCTAGTCCGGAGTTGAACACTGAAGCTTTCTTT. Its translation: CSASPELNTEAFF.